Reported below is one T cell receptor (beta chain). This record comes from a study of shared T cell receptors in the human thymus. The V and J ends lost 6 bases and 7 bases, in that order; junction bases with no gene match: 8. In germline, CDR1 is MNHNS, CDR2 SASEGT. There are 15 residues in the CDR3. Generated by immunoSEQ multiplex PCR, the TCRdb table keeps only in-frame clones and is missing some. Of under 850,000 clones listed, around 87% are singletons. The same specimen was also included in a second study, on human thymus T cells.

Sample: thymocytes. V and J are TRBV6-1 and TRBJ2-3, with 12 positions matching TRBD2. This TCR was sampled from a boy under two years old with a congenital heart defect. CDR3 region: CASRPLAGGPHTQYF. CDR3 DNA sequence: TGTGCCAGCAGGCCCCTAGCGGGAGGGCCCCATACGCAGTATTTT.